This T cell receptor beta chain appears in the sequencing data of a study of molecular identifiers for immune sequencing clone quantification. Bulk libraries came from a prior protocol with listed TCR primers. TCRdb redid the calling of the PCR reads with MiXCR, one entry per CDR3 protein. Here the sample spans a few hundred thousand distinct CDR3 sequences, around a fifth being singletons. In the case of this clonotype: Its antigen is not identified. The junction does not match germline at one end; this may be a read error.

A CD8+CD4-CCR7+CD45RA+ phenotype served as the sorting definition for naive CD8 T cells. Germline loops: CDR1 SGHVS, CDR2 FQNEAQ. The length of the CDR3 is 13 residues. Points from the study as a whole: Should identical TCR molecules share a barcode, the sizes of highly expanded clones could be underestimated.

The sequence derives from a human donor in good health. Some libraries in this study had Jurkat cell RNA spiked in. The J gene is TRBJ2-5, the V gene TRBV7-8; no firm D call. The sequencing input was naive CD8+ T cells from blood, with Jurkat cell RNA spiked in. Subset of the sample: FACS-sorted CD8+CD4-CCR7+CD45RA+ naive T cells. CDR3 coding DNA: TGTGCCAGCAGCTTACAGGCCGAAGAGACCAAGTACTTC. Its translation is CASSLQAEETKYF.